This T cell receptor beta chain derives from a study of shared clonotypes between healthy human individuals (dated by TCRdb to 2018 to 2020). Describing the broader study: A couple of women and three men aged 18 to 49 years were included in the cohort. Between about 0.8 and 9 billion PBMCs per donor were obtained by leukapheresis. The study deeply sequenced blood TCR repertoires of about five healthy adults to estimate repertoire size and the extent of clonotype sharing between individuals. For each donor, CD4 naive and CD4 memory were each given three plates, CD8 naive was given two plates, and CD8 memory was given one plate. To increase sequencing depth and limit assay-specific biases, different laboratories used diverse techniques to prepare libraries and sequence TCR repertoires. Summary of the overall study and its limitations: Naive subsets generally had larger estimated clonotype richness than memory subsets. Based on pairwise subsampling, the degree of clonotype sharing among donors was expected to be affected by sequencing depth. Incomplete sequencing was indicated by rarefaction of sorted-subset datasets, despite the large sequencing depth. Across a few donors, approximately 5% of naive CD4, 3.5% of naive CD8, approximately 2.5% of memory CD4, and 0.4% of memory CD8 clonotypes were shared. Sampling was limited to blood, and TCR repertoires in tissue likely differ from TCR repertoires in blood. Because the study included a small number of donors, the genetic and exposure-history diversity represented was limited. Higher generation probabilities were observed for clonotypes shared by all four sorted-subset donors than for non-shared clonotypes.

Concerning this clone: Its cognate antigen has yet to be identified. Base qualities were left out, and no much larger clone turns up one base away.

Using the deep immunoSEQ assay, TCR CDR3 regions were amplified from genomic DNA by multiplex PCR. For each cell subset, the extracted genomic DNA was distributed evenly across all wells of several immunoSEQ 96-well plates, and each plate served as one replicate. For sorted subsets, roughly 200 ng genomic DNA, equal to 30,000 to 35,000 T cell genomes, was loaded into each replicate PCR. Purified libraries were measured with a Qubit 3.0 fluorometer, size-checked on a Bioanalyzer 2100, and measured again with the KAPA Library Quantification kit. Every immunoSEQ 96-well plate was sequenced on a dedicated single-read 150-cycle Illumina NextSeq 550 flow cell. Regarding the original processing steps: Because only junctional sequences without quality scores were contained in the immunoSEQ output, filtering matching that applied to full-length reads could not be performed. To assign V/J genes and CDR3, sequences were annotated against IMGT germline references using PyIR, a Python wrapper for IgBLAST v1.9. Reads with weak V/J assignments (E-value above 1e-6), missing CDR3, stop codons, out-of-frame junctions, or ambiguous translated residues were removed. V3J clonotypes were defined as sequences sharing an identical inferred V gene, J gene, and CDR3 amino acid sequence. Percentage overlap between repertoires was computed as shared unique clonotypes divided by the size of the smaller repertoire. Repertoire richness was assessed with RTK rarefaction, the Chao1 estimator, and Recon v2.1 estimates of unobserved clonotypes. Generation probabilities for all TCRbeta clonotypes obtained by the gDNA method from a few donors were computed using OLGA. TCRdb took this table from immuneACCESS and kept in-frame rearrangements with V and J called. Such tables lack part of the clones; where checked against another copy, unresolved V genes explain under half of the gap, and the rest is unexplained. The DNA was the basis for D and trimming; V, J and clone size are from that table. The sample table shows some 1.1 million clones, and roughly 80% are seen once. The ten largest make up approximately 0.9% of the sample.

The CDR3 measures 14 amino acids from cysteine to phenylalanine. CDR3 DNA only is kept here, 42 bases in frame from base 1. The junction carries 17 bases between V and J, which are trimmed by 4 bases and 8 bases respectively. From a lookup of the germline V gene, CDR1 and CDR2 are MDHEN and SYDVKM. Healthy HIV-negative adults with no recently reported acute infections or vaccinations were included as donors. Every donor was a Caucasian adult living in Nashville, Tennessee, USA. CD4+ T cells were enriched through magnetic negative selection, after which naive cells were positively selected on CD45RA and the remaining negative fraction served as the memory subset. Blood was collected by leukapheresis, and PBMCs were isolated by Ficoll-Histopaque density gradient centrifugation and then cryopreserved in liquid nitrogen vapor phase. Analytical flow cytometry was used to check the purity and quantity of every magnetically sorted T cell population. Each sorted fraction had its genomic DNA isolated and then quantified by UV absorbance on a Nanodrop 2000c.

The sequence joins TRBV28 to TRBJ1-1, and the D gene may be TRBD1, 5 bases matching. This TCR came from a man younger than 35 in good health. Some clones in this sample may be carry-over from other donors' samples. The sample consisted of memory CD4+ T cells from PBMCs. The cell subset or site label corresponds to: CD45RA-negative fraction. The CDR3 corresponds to CASSSLSAGSEAFF. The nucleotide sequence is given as TGTGCCAGCAGTTCCCTTTCGGCAGGGTCGGAAGCTTTCTTT.